Listed below are T cell receptor beta chains from one sample, sequenced in a study of blood T cell repertoires in COVID-19. The assay was immunoSEQ multiplex PCR, and TCRdb's table has in-frame clones only and misses some. The sample comprises around 100,000 clones, 70% to 90% of which are singletons, and roughly 13% rests with the top ten. The sequencing sample was made of peripheral blood. These receptors all come from a human donor in a cohort sampled during active COVID-19. Each CDR3 is given with its conserved first and last residue. A D gene is named only where the DNA matches it firmly. Size is omitted from some rows. Given values are once, few, many or a class for expanded clones.

j_gene	abundance	v_gene	d_gene	CDR3aa	CDR3nt
TRBJ2-2	NA	TRBV7-9	TRBD1	CASSPGQGWTGELFF	TGTGCCAGCAGCCCCGGACAGGGATGGACCGGGGAGCTGTTTTTT
TRBJ1-1	NA	TRBV10-1	TRBD1	CASSGGQPNTEAFF	TGCGCCAGCAGTGGGGGACAGCCAAACACTGAAGCTTTCTTT
TRBJ1-1	once	TRBV5-6	TRBD1	CASSLLRGTGNTEAFF	TGTGCCAGCAGCTTGTTACGAGGGACAGGGAACACTGAAGCTTTCTTT
TRBJ1-1	NA	TRBV5-5	NA	CASSLVPGNTEAFF	TGTGCCAGCAGCTTGGTCCCGGGGAACACTGAAGCTTTCTTT
TRBJ2-2	NA	TRBV19	TRBD2	CASSNPGLAGAGELFF	TGTGCCAGTAGTAACCCTGGGCTAGCGGGAGCCGGGGAGCTGTTTTTT
TRBJ2-7	once	TRBV5-1	TRBD2	CASSLASGSLYEQYF	TGCGCCAGCAGCTTGGCTAGCGGGAGTCTCTACGAGCAGTACTTC
TRBJ1-1	once	TRBV24-1	NA	CATSVTGSEAFF	TGTGCCACCAGTGTCACAGGTTCTGAAGCTTTCTTT
TRBJ2-1	NA	TRBV10-3	NA	CAISESIGLASYNEQFF	TGTGCCATCAGTGAGTCGATCGGCCTAGCGTCGTACAATGAGCAGTTCTTC
TRBJ1-5	NA	TRBV27	NA	CASMRGDGNQPQHF	TGTGCCAGCATGAGAGGAGATGGCAATCAGCCCCAGCATTTT
TRBJ2-2	NA	TRBV3-1/TRBV3-2	NA	CASSQEGRANTGELFF	TGTGCCAGCAGCCAAGAGGGCAGAGCGAACACCGGGGAGCTGTTTTTT
TRBJ1-1	NA	TRBV10-3	TRBD1	CAIKKTGADTEAFF	TGTGCCATCAAAAAGACAGGGGCAGACACTGAAGCTTTCTTT
TRBJ2-1	NA	TRBV7-2	NA	CASRWDISEQFF	TGTGCCAGCAGATGGGACATCTCTGAGCAGTTCTTC
TRBJ1-1	NA	TRBV1	NA	CTSSQDFNTEAFF	TGCACCAGCAGCCAAGACTTTAACACTGAAGCTTTCTTT
TRBJ2-1	NA	TRBV7-9	TRBD1	CASSSRQGRDEQFF	TGTGCCAGCAGCTCGAGACAGGGGAGAGATGAGCAGTTCTTC
TRBJ2-5	NA	TRBV7-9	TRBD2	CASSFLLAEETQYF	TGTGCCAGCAGCTTTTTGCTAGCGGAAGAGACCCAGTACTTC
TRBJ2-2	NA	TRBV7-2	NA	CASSSQANTGELFF	TGTGCCAGCAGCTCACAAGCGAACACCGGGGAGCTGTTTTTT
TRBJ2-1	NA	TRBV6-2/TRBV6-3	NA	CASSVFGSSYNEQFF	TGTGCCAGCAGTGTGTTCGGGAGCTCCTACAATGAGCAGTTCTTC
TRBJ2-2	NA	TRBV7-2	TRBD2	CASSLRTSGVTGELFF	TGTGCCAGCAGCTTAAGAACTAGCGGGGTCACCGGGGAGCTGTTTTTT
TRBJ1-5	NA	TRBV6-2/TRBV6-3	TRBD1	CASSYTQGVGGQPQHF	TGTGCCAGCAGTTACACACAGGGGGTCGGAGGACAGCCCCAGCATTTT
TRBJ1-2	NA	TRBV6-5	TRBD1	CASSYSTGGEGYTF	TGTGCCAGCAGTTACTCGACAGGGGGAGAAGGCTACACCTTC
TRBJ2-7	few	TRBV6-6	NA	CASSYGGIPPREQYF	TGTGCCAGCAGTTACGGGGGGATCCCTCCTCGCGAGCAGTACTTC
TRBJ2-2	NA	TRBV20-1	NA	CSASKGGPDPTGELFF	TGCAGTGCTAGTAAAGGGGGTCCCGACCCCACCGGGGAGCTGTTTTTT
TRBJ2-1	NA	TRBV7-2	TRBD2	CASSLGGLAGLSSYNEQFF	TGTGCCAGCAGCTTAGGAGGACTAGCGGGCCTGAGCTCCTACAATGAGCAGTTCTTC
TRBJ2-5	NA	TRBV30	TRBD2	CAWDSRGLAGEETQYF	TGTGCCTGGGATAGCCGGGGACTAGCGGGAGAAGAGACCCAGTACTTC
TRBJ2-2	NA	TRBV5-4	TRBD2	CASSPPVTSGGAGELFF	TGTGCCAGCAGCCCACCAGTGACTAGCGGGGGGGCCGGGGAGCTGTTTTTT